The T cell receptor beta chain under discussion was sequenced for a study of blood T cell repertoires in COVID-19. For the study at large: T cells, B-cell-depleted T cells, or PBMCs provided the cDNA or gDNA that served as material.

In the source study's methods: Amplifying reference gene primers gave estimates of nucleated cell counts. Data came from immunoSEQ multiplex PCR; TCRdb stores just in-frame clones and leaves some out. V and J calls and clone size follow that table, whereas D and trimming were derived from the DNA. The sample has 300,000 to 450,000 clones, about 90% seen once. Those who participated ranged in age from roughly 18 to 90 years and resided in 20 to 25 US areas. CDR3 length equals 16 residues. The germline V and J ends were trimmed by 0 bases and 0 bases, with 6 bases remaining between them. CDR1 is LNHNV, CDR2 YYDKDF, per germline (reference sequence).

This clonotype originated in a woman under 40 who had recovered from COVID-19. Source material: PBMCs or T cells enriched from blood (not recorded which). The rearrangement joins TRBV15 to TRBJ2-6; D might be TRBD1 (5 bases). DNA of the CDR3: TGTGCCACCAGCAGAGAGCAGGGCTCTGGGGCCAACGTCCTGACTTTC. This sequence encodes CATSREQGSGANVLTF.